The T cell receptor (beta chain) under discussion was sequenced for a study of T cell clusters in autoimmune cytopenias. Study conclusions and caveats: TRB repertoire shifts in secondary cytopenia and chronic lymphocytic leukemia mostly reflected lymphoma, not autoimmunity. The T cell clusters came from computational analysis alone and lack functional validation.

TRB rearrangements were amplified by touch-down multiplex PCR with mixed TRB-A/B primers. After re-calling the multiplex PCR reads, TCRdb lists one entry per CDR3 protein, DNA absent. This sample's clone table lists over 9,000 distinct CDR3 sequences. Each sample's input was 250 ng genomic DNA, 38,000 or so genome equivalents. Its frequency marks this clonotype as medium-sized (0.01 to 0.1%). Its target is not known. This CDR3 contains 13 residues. The germline V gene encodes CDR1 MNHEY and CDR2 SVGAGI. This clonotype originated in a human donor with an autoimmune cytopenia or autoimmune hepatitis (not recorded which). The V gene is TRBV6-5, the J gene TRBJ2-7; the TCRdb call, TRBD1, lacks DNA for checking. The source material was peripheral blood. The CDR3 is CASSYPSGGEQYF.